The table lists the clone carrying this T cell receptor (beta chain) with many counts. Its antigen is not identified. TCRdb reprocessed the RT-PCR reads with MiXCR, giving one entry per CDR3 protein. This table holds approximately 250,000 distinct CDR3 sequences, more than 10% found once. Germline lookup yields CDR1 DFQATT and CDR2 SNEGSKA (reference sequence). The CDR3 runs 15 residues. The V gene lost 3 bases and the J gene lost 0 bases, with 12 bases spanning the gap. The data originate from a study of response to subunit inactivated influenza vaccine. Study results and caveats: There was a suggestion from the authors that each seasonal influenza vaccination recruits few new T cells.

The sequencing used non-naive T cells sorted from PBMCs, collected around two weeks before vaccination. The chain is built from TRBV20-1 and TRBJ2-4, with D maybe TRBD1 (6 bases). This sequence originates from a middle-aged man who received an inactivated influenza vaccine. The chain's CDR3 is CSASRGDIAKNIQYF. Written as DNA, the CDR3 is TGCAGTGCTAGTCGAGGGGACATAGCCAAAAACATTCAGTACTTC.